Below are 3 T cell receptor beta chains sequenced from a single sample in a study of blood T cell repertoires in COVID-19. Only in-frame clones appear in the TCRdb table, and some are missing; sequencing was by immunoSEQ multiplex PCR. This sample carries over 200,000 clones, approximately 90% of them seen once, and the ten largest clones take approximately 2%. The sequenced sample was peripheral blood. The receptors stem from a man in his thirties or forties who had recovered from COVID-19.

This clone was seen a single time. The J gene is TRBJ1-5, the V gene TRBV30, with a weak D call TRBD1 (5 bases). Trimming left V 1 base short and J 0 bases short, with 7 bases between. CDR1 and CDR2 (germline): GTSNPN, SVGIG (reference sequence). This CDR3 contains 14 residues. The CDR3 spells CAWSARASNQPQHF. The CDR3 bases are TGTGCCTGGAGTGCCAGGGCTAGCAATCAGCCCCAGCATTTT.

V is TRBV14 and J is TRBJ1-2; D remains unclear. Trimming left V 0 bases short and J 7 bases short, with 12 bases between. CDR3 length: 14 amino acids. Germline V gene sequence: CDR1 SGHDN, CDR2 FVKESK. The CDR3 coding sequence is TGTGCCAGCAGCCAAGATCTGGGCATTTCTGGCTACACCTTC. It translates to CASSQDLGISGYTF. The full variable domain, completed using reference TRBV14 and TRBJ1-2, is EAGVTQFPSHSVIEKGQTVTLRCDPISGHDNLYWYRRVMGKEIKFLLHFVKESKQDESGMPNNRFLAERTGGTYSTLKVQPAELEDSGVYFCASSQDLGISGYTFGSGTRLTVV.

This chain uses TRBV13 with TRBJ2-3, with 11 bases identical to TRBD2. Germline CDR1 reads PRHDT; CDR2 reads FYEKMQ (reference sequence). Trimming at V came to 2 bases and at J to 2 bases, leaving 6 bases not matched to a gene. This CDR3 comprises 17 residues. CDR3 DNA: TGTGCCAGCAGCTTATTTCTAGCGGGGGGAAACACAGATACGCAGTATTTT. Translated: CASSLFLAGGNTDTQYF. The full variable domain, rest sourced from reference TRBV13 and TRBJ2-3, is AAGVIQSPRHLIKEKRETATLKCYPIPRHDTVYWYQQGPGQDPQFLISFYEKMQSDKGSIPDRFSAQQFSDYHSELNMSSLELGDSALYFCASSLFLAGGNTDTQYFGPGTRLTVL.